The present entry profiles one TCR beta chain with its context. Its antigen is not yet known. Base qualities are missing; no much larger clone stands one base away. This specimen's time point label, per the study, means: less than five weeks on oral tofacitinib. The treatment or condition tag for this specimen amounts to: oral pan-JAK inhibitor, 5-10 mg twice daily. From alopecia areata patients, peripheral blood was collected along with lesional scalp punch biopsies. After PBMCs were isolated by density centrifugation and stained for CD3, CD4 and CD8, a FACSAria was used to sort CD4+ and CD8+ T cells. The record originates from a study of CD8+ T cells in alopecia areata (dated by TCRdb to 2017 to 2018). Describing the broader study: Treated patients were enrolled in an open-label pilot trial of oral tofacitinib at 5 to 10 mg twice daily for moderate-to-severe alopecia areata. TCRbeta CDR3 regions were amplified by immunoSEQ multiplex PCR using 35 Vbeta forward and 13 Jbeta reverse primers. Tofacitinib was administered for 6 to 18 months, and 6 months of follow-up off drug were then conducted to assess delayed response and recurrence. In both human patients and the C3H/HeJ mouse model, the study applied high-throughput TCRbeta sequencing to look at T cell clonal expansion in alopecia areata. RNA came from the PAXgene miRNA kit for fixed scalp, the miRNeasy kit for PBMCs, and the RNeasy kit for mouse skin. Scalp tissue and sorted CD4+ and CD8+ peripheral blood T cells from patchy and totalis/universalis alopecia areata patients and from healthy controls were covered by human TCRbeta sequencing. For the treated patients, the SALT score, which quantifies what percentage of scalp surface area is affected, served as the measure of disease severity. Patients on tofacitinib were biopsied at baseline and after 4 and 24 weeks of treatment, and several of the patients also had a later scalp biopsy. Clonality in the scalp was compared among normal scalp (n=4), patchy alopecia areata scalp (n=8), and alopecia totalis/universalis scalp (n=8).

Measured from the cysteine to the phenylalanine, the CDR3 is 10 residues long. Only the CDR3 DNA stays, 30 bases, in frame from base 1. CDR1 and CDR2 are read off the germline V gene (reference sequence) as MNHNY and SVGAGI. Here is what the overall study found, with its caveats: During tofacitinib treatment, many expanded lesional clones stuck around in both scalp and blood, and this persistence may partly explain why relapse happens after treatment is stopped. With tofacitinib, both scalp clonality and the number of expanded CD8+ clones among the top 100 scalp clones went down significantly. Unlike mouse skin, which is dominated by gammadelta T cells, normal human skin has resident alphabeta T cells that are also sequenced, and this complicates analysis of the scalp TCR repertoire. Because the treated cohort was small and had only one nonresponder, larger studies are needed to examine links between baseline CD8+ expansion and response. Higher clonality and more expanded CD8+ clones were observed in lesional scalp than in normal scalp, particularly in alopecia totalis/universalis, a finding suggestive of antigenic drive. TCR sequences shared between patients were less clear than in mice, possibly partly because of HLA diversity in the patient population.

Library preparation was by the immunoSEQ multiplex PCR assay. RNA was extracted from all samples and reverse transcribed into cDNA as template for TCR sequencing. First-strand cDNA was synthesized using SuperScript III with a 2:1 mix of oligo-dT and random hexamers. Amplification bias was assessed with a synthetic immune receptor repertoire, and residual bias was removed computationally. The published analysis was carried out like this. Raw reads were preprocessed to remove errors, and CDR3 was defined according to IMGT conventions as the region from the conserved cysteine to phenylalanine. To get clonality, Shannon entropy was normalized by log2 of the number of productive unique TCRs and the result was subtracted from 1. CD4 or CD8 identity of scalp clones was inferred by cross-referencing scalp TCRbeta sequences with sorted blood CD4 and CD8 repertoires. The table was pulled from immuneACCESS by TCRdb, which kept in-frame rearrangements only. Such tables lose some clones; where checked, under half of the loss comes from unresolved V genes, and the rest has no known cause. V, J and clone size are taken as reported in that table, and D and trimming were inferred from the DNA itself. The sample contains about 140,000 clones, roughly 80% of them found a single time. The ten most abundant clones make up just under 25% of the sample.

The chain was built from TRBV6-6 and TRBJ1-1; the D gene lacks a confident call. This clonotype was obtained from a human donor with alopecia areata. Sequences were derived from CD8+ T cells sorted from blood, sampled at week 4, from a patient treated with tofacitinib. The CDR3 in this case is CVGKRTEAFF. DNA sequence: TGTGTTGGGAAGAGGACTGAAGCTTTCTTT.